A single sample gave rise to the 32 T cell receptor beta chains below, sequenced in a study of cytomegalovirus exposure and HLA in healthy donors. The PCR made use of 60 Vbeta and 13 Jbeta primers. Using immunoSEQ multiplex PCR, the repertoire was profiled, and TCRdb retains in-frame clones only, with some absent. The sample yields about 140,000 clones, around 80% seen once. The sample taken for sequencing was PBMCs. These receptors all come from a male donor in good health and CMV-seronegative.

CDR3 DNA: TGTGCCAGCACCGGCGCGGGGGGGGTCTACAATGAGCAGTTCTTC. Protein sequence: CASTGAGGVYNEQFF. The chain combines TRBV6-5 with TRBJ2-1; TRBD2 aligns across 9 bases. V trimming: 7 bases; J trimming: 3 bases; junction bases outside the gene matches: 7. Per the germline V gene, CDR1 is MNHEY and CDR2 is SVGAGI. CDR3 size: 15 residues.

As concerns this clone: The sample has other DNA sequences that encode this CDR3 too. The V call is TRBV7-2, the J call TRBJ1-2; D may be TRBD1 (5 bases). The V and J ends lost 2 bases and 10 bases respectively, with 14 bases between them. The CDR3 length is 13 residues. Germline V gives CDR1 SGHTA, CDR2 FQGNSA. As DNA, the CDR3 is TGTGCCAGCAGCTTATCCAGGGAGGGCGACTACACCTTC. Protein: CASSLSREGDYTF.

The chain joins TRBV28 to TRBJ1-1; TRBD1 agrees at 9 bases. This CDR3 comprises 13 residues. CDR1 and CDR2 from the germline V gene are MDHEN and SYDVKM. With V trimmed by 7 bases and J by 1 base, 1 base remained unmatched. The DNA of the CDR3 is TGTGCCAGCAAACAGGGGGCGAACACTGAAGCTTTCTTT. Translated: CASKQGANTEAFF.

V is TRBV30 and J is TRBJ2-3; D call uncertain. Germline V CDR1 and CDR2: GTSNPN, SVGIG (reference sequence). There are 14 residues in the CDR3. V was clipped by 0 bases and J by 2 bases, with 9 bases between them. The CDR3 loop is CAWSVSRSTDTQYF. CDR3 coding DNA: TGTGCCTGGAGTGTCAGCAGGTCCACAGATACGCAGTATTTT.

The chain joins TRBV28 to TRBJ2-1; D may be TRBD1 (5 bases). The CDR3 is 16 residues long. V lost 4 bases, J lost 0 bases, and 13 bases lay in between. CDR1 and CDR2 from the germline V gene are MDHEN and SYDVKM. The CDR3 protein is CASSWAGWDSYNEQFF. The CDR3 bases are TGTGCCAGCAGTTGGGCAGGGTGGGACTCCTACAATGAGCAGTTCTTC.

The J gene is TRBJ2-5, the V gene TRBV18; TRBD1 matches at 12 bases. V lost 3 bases to trimming and J lost 5 bases; unmatched junction nucleotides: 4. The CDR3 extends over 15 amino acids. The germline V gene has CDR1 KGHSH and CDR2 LQKENI. The CDR3 region has the DNA TGTGCCAGCTCACCTGGGACAGGGGGCTTCGAGACCCAGTACTTC. Protein sequence: CASSPGTGGFETQYF. The full variable domain, rest sourced from reference TRBV18 and TRBJ2-5, is NAGVMQNPRHLVRRRGQEARLRCSPMKGHSHVYWYRQLPEEGLKFMVYLQKENIIDESGMPKERFSAEFPKEGPSILRIQQVVRGDSAAYFCASSPGTGGFETQYFGPGTRLLVL.

This clone was recorded only once. The rearrangement uses TRBV7-2 and TRBJ2-7, with D perhaps TRBD2 (6 bases). Germline loops: CDR1 SGHTA, CDR2 FQGNSA. V lost 4 bases and J 0 bases, leaving 19 bases between the germline ends. This CDR3 has 17 amino acids. CDR3 nucleotides: TGTGCCAGCAGCTCTAACCCTTCGGGACTGGGCTCCTACGAGCAGTACTTC. This translates into CASSSNPSGLGSYEQYF.

The CDR3 here is CASSNSAGGGSGELFF. The CDR3 DNA follows: TGTGCCAGCAGCAACTCTGCGGGGGGAGGGTCCGGGGAGCTGTTTTTT. The chain couples TRBV5-4 to TRBJ2-2; 8 bases are shared with TRBD2. V was clipped by 4 bases and J by 6 bases; unmatched bases: 11. Germline loops: CDR1 SGHNT, CDR2 YYREEE (reference sequence). This CDR3 comprises 16 residues.

V usage is TRBV27 and J usage is TRBJ2-5; 8 bases are shared with TRBD2. After removal of 6 bases from V and 4 bases from J, the junction contained 7 bases not matched to a gene. The CDR3 is 14 amino acids. Germline V CDR1 and CDR2: MNHEY, SMNVEV (reference sequence). The CDR3 DNA follows: TGTGCCAGCAGACCCCCGGGACTAGGAGAGACCCAGTACTTC. The encoded protein is CASRPPGLGETQYF.

The chain uses TRBV6-1 and TRBJ1-2, with 9 positions matching TRBD1. V lost 6 bases to trimming and J lost 3 bases; unmatched junction nucleotides: 8. Germline lookup yields CDR1 MNHNS and CDR2 SASEGT. The CDR3 totals 15 residues. The DNA of the CDR3 is TGTGCCAGCAGGGATGCCGGGACAGGGCACTATGGCTACACCTTC. Encoded protein: CASRDAGTGHYGYTF.

The V and J genes are TRBV2 and TRBJ2-2; TRBD1 agrees at 8 bases. J gave up 0 bases and V 10 bases, and 13 bases lay outside the gene matches. This CDR3 has 17 amino acids. Per germline, CDR1 SNHLY and CDR2 FYNNEI. CDR3 loop: CANTRERTGSNTGELFF. In nucleotides, the CDR3 is TGTGCCAACACCCGTGAGAGGACAGGGTCGAACACCGGGGAGCTGTTTTTT.

This chain connects TRBV27 to TRBJ1-1; 9 nucleotides agree with TRBD1. V shed 5 bases and J 1 base; nucleotides not matched to a gene: 14. The CDR3 has 18 residues. Germline V lookup: CDR1 MNHEY, CDR2 SMNVEV (reference sequence). The CDR3 nucleotides are TGTGCCAGCAGTGTGGGACAGGGCGTGATCCGGGCGAACACTGAAGCTTTCTTT. It yields the protein CASSVGQGVIRANTEAFF.

The sample holds a few counts of this clone. The chain combines TRBV27 with TRBJ2-1; weak D call: TRBD1 (5 bases). The CDR3 sequence is 17 residues long. The germline V and J ends were trimmed by 4 bases and 0 bases, with 16 bases remaining between them. The V gene's germline CDR1 is MNHEY and CDR2 SMNVEV (reference sequence). CDR3 nucleotide sequence: TGTGCCAGCAGTTCGATTCAGGGTAGGAACTCCTACAATGAGCAGTTCTTC. This encodes CASSSIQGRNSYNEQFF.

This clone appeared a single time. The J gene is TRBJ2-7, the V gene TRBV6-6, with TRBD1 matching 11 bases. The CDR3 is 13 amino acids. J lost 3 bases, V lost 7 bases, and 2 bases had no gene match. Per germline, CDR1 MNHNY and CDR2 SVGAGI (reference sequence). In nucleotides, the CDR3 is TGTGCCAGCACGGGACAGGGGGTCTACGAGCAGTACTTC. It encodes CASTGQGVYEQYF.

V usage is TRBV11-2 and J usage is TRBJ2-7, with D unresolved. The CDR3 extends over 13 amino acids. Germline V gene sequence: CDR1 SGHAT, CDR2 FQNNGV. V lost 1 base, J lost 3 bases, and 7 bases lay in between. DNA for the CDR3: TGTGCCAGCAGCTTAGGGGCCAACTACGAGCAGTACTTC. Translated, it gives CASSLGANYEQYF.

This chain links TRBV5-1 with TRBJ1-2; possibly TRBD1 for D (5 bases). Per germline, CDR1 SGHRS and CDR2 YFSETQ. The CDR3 consists of 14 residues. V lost 2 bases, J lost 3 bases, and 11 bases lay in between. The CDR3 protein is CASSLGPGDYGYTF. The CDR3 bases are TGCGCCAGCAGCTTAGGACCGGGGGACTATGGCTACACCTTC.

This chain links TRBV27 with TRBJ2-7; D is unclear. This CDR3 contains 14 residues. CDR1 and CDR2 from the germline V gene are MNHEY and SMNVEV (reference sequence). V lost 2 bases and J 0 bases, leaving 8 bases between the germline ends. CDR3 sequence: CASSLKRSSYEQYF. CDR3 nucleotide sequence: TGTGCCAGCAGTTTAAAACGGAGCTCCTACGAGCAGTACTTC.

This chain links TRBV19 with TRBJ2-7; TRBD2 matches at 7 bases. V was clipped by 4 bases and J by 2 bases; unmatched bases: 14. The CDR3 loop spans 17 amino acids. Germline V gives CDR1 LNHDA, CDR2 SQIVND (reference sequence). The CDR3 region has the DNA TGTGCCAGTAGTAAGGGGACTACGGGACTACTCCCCTACGAGCAGTACTTC. Amino acid sequence: CASSKGTTGLLPYEQYF. Together with reference TRBV19 and TRBJ2-7, the CDR3 gives the full variable domain: DGGITQSPKYLFRKEGQNVTLSCEQNLNHDAMYWYRQDPGQGLRLIYYSQIVNDFQKGDIAEGYSVSREKKESFPLTVTSAQKNPTAFYLCASSKGTTGLLPYEQYFGPGTRLTVT.

The gene calls are TRBV5-1 and TRBJ2-3; the D gene is possibly TRBD2 (6 bases). Per the germline V gene, CDR1 is SGHRS and CDR2 is YFSETQ. V lost 7 bases and J lost 1, with 16 bases in between. The CDR3 extends over 15 amino acids. DNA for the CDR3: TGCGCCAGCTCTCCAGGCTGGGGGGGCACAGATACGCAGTATTTT. Translation: CASSPGWGGTDTQYF.

V gene TRBV27 combines with J gene TRBJ2-1, with D possibly matching TRBD2 (6 bases). The CDR3 runs to 13 residues. V was shortened by 5 bases and J by 4 bases, with 9 bases between the two germline ends. Germline values: CDR1 MNHEY, CDR2 SMNVEV (reference sequence). CDR3 region: CASSPGLYNEQFF. In nucleotides, the CDR3 is TGTGCCAGCAGTCCGGGACTTTACAATGAGCAGTTCTTC.

The chain employs TRBV18 and TRBJ1-4; D is uncertain. CDR1 and CDR2 from the germline V gene are KGHSH and LQKENI. The CDR3 sequence is 16 residues long. V was cut by 5 bases and J by 6 bases, with 19 bases left in between. CDR3 protein: CASSSLSAGVDEKLFF. CDR3 DNA: TGTGCCAGCTCATCTTTGTCGGCGGGTGTGGATGAAAAACTGTTTTTT.

The gene calls are TRBV5-1 and TRBJ1-2; D remains ambiguous. Between the trimmed V and J ends, which lost 3 bases and 5 bases, there was a span of 14 bases. The CDR3 spans 14 residues. CDR1 is SGHRS, CDR2 YFSETQ, per germline. CDR3 in amino acids: CASSSVADHYGYTF. The CDR3 nucleotides are TGCGCCAGCAGCTCGGTTGCCGATCATTATGGCTACACCTTC.

The V gene is TRBV4-2, the J gene TRBJ1-2, with TRBD1 identical over 7 bases. The germline CDR1 and CDR2 sequences are LGHNA and YNFKEQ. V was clipped by 5 bases and J by 6 bases; unmatched bases: 12. The CDR3 runs 15 residues. CDR3 sequence: CASSDRDSDDDGYTF. CDR3 DNA sequence: TGTGCCAGCAGCGACCGGGACAGTGATGATGATGGCTACACCTTC.

This chain connects TRBV4-2 to TRBJ2-5; D is unclear. The J call may be mistaken, given a closer DNA end match to TRBJ2-7. In germline, CDR1 is LGHNA, CDR2 YNFKEQ. The CDR3 runs 14 residues. The CDR3 is CASSQDFGRSEQYF. DNA for the CDR3: TGTGCCAGCAGCCAAGATTTCGGCCGGAGCGAGCAGTACTTC.

The chain has TRBV6-5 and TRBJ2-5; 7 bases are shared with TRBD1. Losses at the gene ends were 6 bases for V and 5 bases for J; bases not matched to a gene: 3. Germline V gene data show CDR1 as MNHEY and CDR2 as SVGAGI. CDR3 length equals 12 residues. The DNA for the CDR3 is TGTGCCAGCAGAACAGGGGTGGAGACCCAGTACTTC. It specifies CASRTGVETQYF.

This chain connects TRBV10-1 to TRBJ2-7; no reliable D call. Trimming took 2 bases from V and 4 from J, leaving 6 bases between them. The CDR3 runs to 12 residues. Germline assignment: CDR1 WNHNN and CDR2 SYGVQD (reference sequence). CDR3 coding DNA: TGCGCCAGCAGTGAGAATTCGTACGAGCAGTACTTC. This sequence encodes CASSENSYEQYF.

V and J are TRBV5-1 and TRBJ2-2, with a possible D match to TRBD1 (6 bases). Trimming shortened V by 0 bases and J by 5 bases, and 23 bases separated the two germline ends. Germline CDR1 SGHRS, CDR2 YFSETQ. There are 19 residues in the CDR3. CDR3 in amino acids: CASSLAGTRESKRTGELFF. The CDR3 DNA reads TGCGCCAGCAGCTTGGCCGGGACACGGGAATCAAAGCGAACCGGGGAGCTGTTTTTT.

The chain couples TRBV4-3 to TRBJ1-1; TRBD1 matches 8 bases. V was clipped by 4 bases and J by 5 bases; unmatched bases: 6. Germline CDR1 LGHNA, CDR2 YSLEER. This CDR3 has 14 amino acids. The CDR3 nucleotides are TGCGCCAGCAGCCCTGACAGGGGAGATACTGAAGCTTTCTTT. This gives the protein CASSPDRGDTEAFF.

V and J are TRBV7-9 and TRBJ1-2; D is undetermined. This CDR3 has 15 residues. V was shortened by 0 bases and J by 8 bases, with 16 bases between the two germline ends. Per germline, CDR1 SEHNR and CDR2 FQNEAQ (reference sequence). The CDR3 sequence: CASSLAAVGKEGYTF. The DNA for the CDR3 is TGTGCCAGCAGCTTAGCAGCGGTAGGGAAGGAAGGCTACACCTTC. The full variable domain, rest sourced from reference TRBV7-9 and TRBJ1-2, is DTGVSQNPRHKITKRGQNVTFRCDPISEHNRLYWYRQTLGQGPEFLTYFQNEAQLEKSRLLSDRFSAERPKGSFSTLEIQRTEQGDSAMYLCASSLAAVGKEGYTFGSGTRLTVV.

The rearrangement uses TRBV10-3 and TRBJ2-6; 7 bases align to TRBD1. The ends lost 7 bases at V and 2 bases at J; junction bases unmatched: 8. The CDR3 loop spans 16 amino acids. Germline CDR1 reads ENHRY; CDR2 reads SYGVKD. CDR3 residues: CAITGQDPPGANVLTF. The CDR3 nucleotides are TGTGCCATCACAGGACAGGACCCCCCTGGGGCCAACGTCCTGACTTTC.

The V call is TRBV14, the J call TRBJ2-1; 9 nucleotides align to TRBD2. The length of the CDR3 is 17 residues. The V and J ends lost 0 bases and 1 base, in that order; junction bases with no gene match: 4. CDR1 and CDR2 (germline): SGHDN, FVKESK. CDR3 DNA: TGTGCCAGCAGCCAAGACGGGACTAGCATGTCCTACAATGAGCAGTTCTTC. It yields the protein CASSQDGTSMSYNEQFF. The entire variable domain, with the rest obtained from reference TRBV14 and TRBJ2-1, is as follows: EAGVTQFPSHSVIEKGQTVTLRCDPISGHDNLYWYRRVMGKEIKFLLHFVKESKQDESGMPNNRFLAERTGGTYSTLKVQPAELEDSGVYFCASSQDGTSMSYNEQFFGPGTRLTVL.

This clone has just one count. This CDR3 fails to terminate in the conserved phenylalanine or tryptophan, so it likely reflects a read error. No DNA is shown, since the ends of the CDR3 on it are uncertain; the CDR3 is the one TCRdb lists. The chain recombines TRBV7-2 with TRBJ1-6; the table's D gene call, TRBD1, was not cross checked with the DNA. Germline-derived CDR1 and CDR2 are SGHTA and FQGNSA. The CDR3 is 11 residues long, counting both termini. This CDR3 reads CASSRPPTGNV.